This T cell receptor (beta chain) stems from a study of T cell responses to AZD1222 COVID-19 vaccine (dated by TCRdb to the early 2020s). About the investigation overall: TCR sequencing covered 230 or so trial participants: 200 to 210 given two doses of AZD1222 and 26 given two doses of MenACWY control vaccine. Trial participants were enrolled by age into subgroups of 18-55, 56-69 and 70-plus years, and approximately 150, 30 and 60 TCR-sequenced participants, respectively, were included in these subgroups. Overall study results and their limits: Conclusions about previously exposed vaccinees are limited because only a handful of AZD1222 recipients were SARS-CoV-2 seropositive at baseline. Participants were mostly white British and included more females than males, and it was suggested by the authors that clonal diversity may have been underestimated. The 56-69-year group was small, and its depth increase did not reach significance, likely because of low power. Because no day 14 peak-response samples were available, the repertoires could be characterized only after the peak T cell response. CD4 TCRs associated with the vaccine covered the entire spike protein, and the dominant responses were in regions 160-218 and 743-854. After two AZD1222 doses, spike-specific TCR breadth and depth were significantly higher than at day 0 and than in MenACWY recipients. Nearly half of unique spike-specific TCRs reportedly recognized epitopes outside regions mutated in the B.1.351 and B.1.1.7 variants.

The intended sense of this specimen's time point label: baseline before first vaccination. In the paper's terms, the treatment or condition label means: meningococcal conjugate vaccine given as trial control. Vaccinee samples were obtained from the UK trials COV001 and COV002, which included a single-blind randomized controlled phase 2/3 trial of AZD1222 (ChAdOx1 nCoV-19) in healthy adults. For TCRbeta chain sequencing, PBMC samples from trial participants were taken at day 0 and at day 28 after the second dose. Comment on this clone: The clone's antigen remains unknown. Base quality data are lacking; no much larger clone is found one base away.

The CDR3, cysteine through phenylalanine, is 18 amino acids long. Only the CDR3 portion is preserved as DNA: 54 bases, with reading frame beginning at the first base. The V end loses 1 base and the J end loses 0 bases, and a stretch of 16 bases separates them. CDR1 and CDR2 are read off the germline V gene as SGHRS and YFSETQ. The CDR3 regions of human TCRbeta chains were subjected to immunosequencing. The study's processing was this. TCRs in the repertoires were compared against a reference library of SARS-CoV-2-specific TCRs that had been generated with the MIRA antigen-specificity platform. Breadth was defined as the fraction of unique TCRs that were SARS-CoV-2-associated. Depth was defined as the fraction of total T cells that were SARS-CoV-2-associated. Using the MIRA data, each spike-specific TCR was mapped to the spike region that the TCR reacts to and placed in a CD4 or CD8 class. Log10-transformed breadth and depth values were compared by one-way ANOVA with Sidak's multiple comparisons tests. The immuneACCESS repertoire file appears here via TCRdb, limited to in-frame rearrangements. These files lack a portion of the clones; in checked studies, under half of the deficit traces to unresolved V genes, and the cause of the others is not known. That table is the source of V, J and clone size, and D and trimming were worked out from the DNA. This sample gives about 120,000 clones in total; approximately 83% of them show up just once. The ten largest clones represent approximately 4% of the sample.

Sequences were derived from peripheral blood, sampled on day 0 of MenACWY control vaccination. The chain was built from TRBV5-1 and TRBJ1-4, with no reliable assignment of the D segment. The receptor was isolated from an adult in good health. The DNA is TGCGCCAGCAGCTTGTCCCAACTAAGCAGTGCAACTAATGAAAAACTGTTTTTT. The translation is CASSLSQLSSATNEKLFF.